This T cell receptor (beta chain) was sequenced in a study of cytomegalovirus exposure and HLA in healthy donors. Study-level background: Among the 350 to 500 donors who were genotyped, about 80% fell in the genetic ancestry cluster that is associated with self-reported Caucasian donors.

This clone was detected a few times. Its antigen is not identified. The CDR3 is 11 residues long. The germline V and J ends were trimmed by 0 bases and 8 bases, with 7 bases remaining between them. In germline, CDR1 is GTSNPN, CDR2 SVGIG (reference sequence). Study-level findings and limits: Later analysis identified several of the most significant clusters that appeared linked to common viral pathogens. Some V segments, including TRBV6-2 and TRBV6-3, were excluded as indistinguishable. With high specificity and sensitivity, the classifier reportedly diagnosed cytomegalovirus status.

The study ran its PCR with 60 Vbeta and 13 Jbeta primers. Clones were read by immunoSEQ multiplex PCR, and TCRdb kept only the in-frame ones, dropping some. The sample consists of some 110,000 clones, around 15% of them appearing once. The chain couples TRBV30 to TRBJ1-2; no reliable D call. Material for sequencing was PBMCs. The clonotype was recovered from a female donor in good health and CMV-seronegative. CDR3 amino acids: CAWSVLKGYTF. The DNA of the CDR3 is TGTGCCTGGAGTGTACTGAAGGGCTACACCTTC.